The rows below give T cell receptor beta chains drawn from one sample of a study of blood T cell repertoires in COVID-19. TCRdb's table, derived via immunoSEQ multiplex PCR, lists solely in-frame clones and lacks some. The sample holds 250,000 to 400,000 clones; around 90% are singletons and the top ten take less than 3.5%. The specimen sequenced was peripheral blood. Every receptor here comes from a woman aged 25 to 39 with COVID-19, enrolled during active disease. Both conserved end residues are part of each CDR3. The D gene is left open where the match is weak. Clone size, where shown, is once, few, many, or a class for clones that have expanded.

d_call,j_call,clone_size,v_call,cdr3_nt,cdr3_aa
TRBD1,TRBJ2-1,-,TRBV7-9,TGTGCCAGCAGCCCAAGGACCCCGGACAGGGGGGGCTATGAGCAGTTCTTC,CASSPRTPDRGGYEQFF
-,TRBJ1-3,-,TRBV5-6,TGTGCCAGCAGCAGCAGGGATGTGTTTGGAAACACCATATATTTT,CASSSRDVFGNTIYF
TRBD1,TRBJ2-7,-,TRBV14,TGTGCCAGCAGCGAGAGCGGGACAGGGGGCTACGAGCAGTACTTC,CASSESGTGGYEQYF
TRBD2,TRBJ2-1,-,TRBV7-8,TGTGCCAGCAGCCCCGGACTAGCGGGTCTCTACAATGAGCAGTTCTTC,CASSPGLAGLYNEQFF
-,TRBJ2-7,-,TRBV11-2,TGTGCCAGCAGCTTAGGGGCAGCTTACGAGCAGTACTTC,CASSLGAAYEQYF
-,TRBJ2-1,once,TRBV5-4,TGTGCCAGCAGCCACGAGACTCGAAATCCGAATGAGCAGTTCTTC,CASSHETRNPNEQFF
-,TRBJ1-2,-,TRBV5-1,TGCGCCAGCAGCTTCGACACGACCAACTATGGCTACACCTTC,CASSFDTTNYGYTF
-,TRBJ2-7,-,TRBV7-9,TGTGCCAGCAGCTTCAGGGGCGGGGAGGGAGCTAGCTACGAGCAGTACTTC,CASSFRGGEGASYEQYF
TRBD1,TRBJ2-4,once,TRBV30,TGTGCCTGGCAGGACAGGGCAGGAGTCAAAAACATTCAGTACTTC,CAWQDRAGVKNIQYF
TRBD2,TRBJ2-3,-,TRBV6-2/TRBV6-3,TGTGCCAGCAGTTACCGCCGACTAGCGGGAGGGCGGATAGAAACAGATACGCAGTATTTT,CASSYRRLAGGRIETDTQYF